The clone carrying this T cell receptor (beta chain) has a count of ten or more. Germline V gives CDR1 MDHEN, CDR2 SYDVKM. V lost 7 bases and J 2 bases, leaving 11 bases between the germline ends. CDR3 size: 13 residues. The PBMCs were sourced from fresh peripheral blood (about 9.7 ml). The record originates from a study of T cells in Graves' hyperthyroidism and ophthalmopathy. Amplification yielded TCR beta CDR3 regions, with RNA transcripts as the source. When the TCR CDR3 underwent first-round RT-PCR, the HTBI primer set was used. One entry per CDR3 protein results from TCRdb running MiXCR on the multiplex PCR reads. Among 300,000 to 450,000 distinct CDR3 sequences listed, roughly 25% were seen once.

The rearrangement joins TRBV28 to TRBJ2-5; D possibly matches TRBD1 or TRBD2 (6 bases each). The TCR comes from a man aged 45-65 years with Graves' hyperthyroidism. The specimen was blood. CDR3 sequence (DNA): TGTGCCAGCATTGGAGGGGGGCAAGAGACCCAGTACTTC. Translation gives CASIGGGQETQYF.